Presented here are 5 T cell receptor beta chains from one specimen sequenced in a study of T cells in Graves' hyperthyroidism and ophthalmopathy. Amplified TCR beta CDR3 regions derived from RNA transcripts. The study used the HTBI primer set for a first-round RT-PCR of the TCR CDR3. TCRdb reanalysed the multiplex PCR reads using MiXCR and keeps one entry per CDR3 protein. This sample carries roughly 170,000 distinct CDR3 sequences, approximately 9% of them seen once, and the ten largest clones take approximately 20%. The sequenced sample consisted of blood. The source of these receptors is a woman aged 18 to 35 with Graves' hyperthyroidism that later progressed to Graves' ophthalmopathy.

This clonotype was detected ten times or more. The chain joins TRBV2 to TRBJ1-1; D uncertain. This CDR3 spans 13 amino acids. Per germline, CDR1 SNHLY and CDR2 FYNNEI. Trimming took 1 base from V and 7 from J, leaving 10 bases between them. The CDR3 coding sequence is TGTGCCAGCAGTGAAGAGTGGAATGATGAAGCTTTCTTT. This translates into CASSEEWNDEAFF.

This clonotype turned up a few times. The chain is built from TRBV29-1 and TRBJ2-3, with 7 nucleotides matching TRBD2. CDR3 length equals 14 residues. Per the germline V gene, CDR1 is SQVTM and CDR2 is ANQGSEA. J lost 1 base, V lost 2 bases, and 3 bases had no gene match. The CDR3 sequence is CSVERGVGTDTQYF. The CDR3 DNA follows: TGCAGCGTTGAACGGGGGGTTGGCACAGATACGCAGTATTTT.

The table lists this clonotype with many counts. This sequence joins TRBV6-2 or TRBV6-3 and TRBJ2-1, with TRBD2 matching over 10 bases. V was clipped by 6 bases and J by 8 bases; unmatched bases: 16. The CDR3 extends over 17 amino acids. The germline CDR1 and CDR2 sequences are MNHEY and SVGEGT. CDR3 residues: CASRIVSGRFLVDEQFF. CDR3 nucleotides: TGTGCCAGCAGGATCGTTAGCGGGAGGTTTCTAGTGGATGAGCAGTTCTTC.

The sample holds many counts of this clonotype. This CDR3 reads CASSQDRAGEQYF. The CDR3 DNA reads as TGTGCCAGCAGCCAAGACAGGGCAGGCGAGCAGTACTTC. The chain links TRBV3-1 to TRBJ2-7, with D possibly matching TRBD1 (5 bases). The V gene's germline CDR1 is LGHDT and CDR2 YNNKEL (reference sequence). The V end lost 0 bases, the J end lost 6 bases, and 9 bases lay between the germline ends. The CDR3 runs 13 residues.

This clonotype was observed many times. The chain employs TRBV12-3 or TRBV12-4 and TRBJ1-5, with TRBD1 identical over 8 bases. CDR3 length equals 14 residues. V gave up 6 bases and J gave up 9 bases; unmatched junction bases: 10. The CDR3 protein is CASSGDRGVRPQHF. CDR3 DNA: TGTGCCAGCAGCGGTGACAGGGGAGTTCGGCCCCAGCATTTT.